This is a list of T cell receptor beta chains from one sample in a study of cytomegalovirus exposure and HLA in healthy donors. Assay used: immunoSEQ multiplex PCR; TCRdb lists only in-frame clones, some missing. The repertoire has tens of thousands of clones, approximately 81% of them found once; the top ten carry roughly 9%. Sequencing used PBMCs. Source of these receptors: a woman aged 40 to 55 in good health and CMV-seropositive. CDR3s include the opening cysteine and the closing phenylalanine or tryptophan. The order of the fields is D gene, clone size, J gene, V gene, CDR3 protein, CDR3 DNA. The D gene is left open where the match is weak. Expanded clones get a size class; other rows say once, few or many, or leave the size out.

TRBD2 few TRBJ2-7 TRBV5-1 CASSLEAGSVWEQYF TGCGCCAGCAGCTTGGAAGCGGGGTCCGTGTGGGAGCAGTACTTC
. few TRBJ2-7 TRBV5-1 CASSLDPGGIYEQYF TGCGCCAGCAGCTTGGACCCGGGGGGCATCTACGAGCAGTACTTC
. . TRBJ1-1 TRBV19 CASSGTGLAEAFF TGTGCCAGTAGCGGAACAGGGTTAGCTGAAGCTTTCTTT
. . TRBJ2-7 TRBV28 CASSSPAGQFYEQYF TGTGCCAGCAGCTCACCGGCGGGACAGTTCTACGAGCAGTACTTC
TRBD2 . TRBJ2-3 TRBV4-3 CASSQEERGYTDTQYF TGCGCCAGCAGCCAAGAGGAGCGGGGGTACACAGATACGCAGTATTTT
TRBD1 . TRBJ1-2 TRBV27 CASSGTGNYGYTF TGTGCCAGCAGCGGGACAGGGAACTATGGCTACACCTTC
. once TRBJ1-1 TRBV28 CASSYHREAFF TGTGCCAGCAGTTACCACAGGGAAGCTTTCTTT
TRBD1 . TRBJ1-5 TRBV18 CASSPGGASSPQHF TGTGCCAGCTCGCCAGGGGGCGCGAGCTCTCCCCAGCATTTT
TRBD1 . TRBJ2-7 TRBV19 CASSLDRGSYEQYF TGTGCCAGTAGTTTGGACAGGGGCTCCTACGAGCAGTACTTC
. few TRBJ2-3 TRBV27 CASSTGRPRTDTQYF TGTGCCAGCTCGACGGGGAGACCCCGCACAGATACGCAGTATTTT
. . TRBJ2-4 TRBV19 CASSIAGAKNIQYF TGTGCCAGTAGTATAGCCGGGGCCAAAAACATTCAGTACTTC
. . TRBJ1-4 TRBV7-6 CASSVLDISTNEKLFF TGTGCCAGCAGCGTCCTGGACATTTCAACTAATGAAAAACTGTTTTTT
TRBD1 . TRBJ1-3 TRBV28 CASSRQGVSSGNTIYF TGTGCCAGCAGTAGACAGGGGGTCTCCTCTGGAAACACCATATATTTT
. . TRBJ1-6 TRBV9 CASSPGEGGSPLHF TGTGCCAGCAGCCCAGGGGAGGGGGGTTCACCCCTCCACTTT
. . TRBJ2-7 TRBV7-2 CASSLVEGEQYF TGTGCCAGCAGCTTAGTTGAGGGCGAGCAGTACTTC
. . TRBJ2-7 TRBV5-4 CASSVVDYRDSEQYF TGTGCCAGCAGCGTTGTCGATTACAGGGATTCCGAGCAGTACTTC
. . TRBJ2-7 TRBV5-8 CASSFDTFYEQYF TGTGCCAGCAGCTTTGACACGTTCTACGAGCAGTACTTC
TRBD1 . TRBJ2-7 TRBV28 CASSSADRGSYEQYF TGTGCCAGCAGTTCCGCCGACAGGGGATCCTACGAGCAGTACTTC
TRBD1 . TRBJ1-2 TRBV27 CASGMTGSRGYTF TGTGCCAGCGGGATGACAGGGAGTCGAGGCTACACCTTC
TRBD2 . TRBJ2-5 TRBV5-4 CASSFWLAGEETQYF TGTGCCAGCAGCTTTTGGCTAGCGGGCGAAGAGACCCAGTACTTC
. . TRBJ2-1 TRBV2 CASNGQSSYNEQFF TGTGCCAGCAACGGACAGAGCTCCTACAATGAGCAGTTCTTC
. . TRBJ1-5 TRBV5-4 CASSLDRNQPQHF TGTGCCAGCAGCTTGGACAGAAATCAGCCCCAGCATTTT
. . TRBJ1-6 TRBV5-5 CASSSRFAGDSDSPLHF TGTGCCAGCAGCTCCCGGTTCGCAGGGGATTCTGATTCACCCCTCCACTTT
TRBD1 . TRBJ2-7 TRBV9 CASSDTGGRGDEQYF TGTGCCAGCAGTGATACAGGGGGAAGAGGGGACGAGCAGTACTTC
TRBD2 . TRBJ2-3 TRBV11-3 CASSRGTSGRTDTQYF TGTGCCAGCAGCCGAGGGACTAGCGGTCGCACAGATACGCAGTATTTT
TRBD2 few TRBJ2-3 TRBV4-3 CASSQGGLALADTQYF TGCGCCAGCAGCCAAGGGGGACTAGCTCTAGCAGATACGCAGTATTTT
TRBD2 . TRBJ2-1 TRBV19 CASSRLAGVSSYNEQFF TGTGCCAGTAGTAGGCTAGCGGGGGTGAGCTCCTACAATGAGCAGTTCTTC
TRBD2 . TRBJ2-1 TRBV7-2 CASSLVAGKNEQFF TGTGCCAGCAGCTTAGTAGCGGGGAAGAATGAGCAGTTCTTC
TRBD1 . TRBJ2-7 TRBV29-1 CSVDGTGEYEQYF TGCAGCGTTGATGGGACAGGGGAGTACGAGCAGTACTTC
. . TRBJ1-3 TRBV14 CASSHAGDGNTIYF TGTGCCAGCAGCCATGCGGGGGATGGAAACACCATATATTTT
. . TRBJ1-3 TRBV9 CASSVGRDKAGNTIYF TGTGCCAGCAGCGTAGGCAGGGACAAGGCTGGAAACACCATATATTTT
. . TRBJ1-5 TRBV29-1 CSVRGQINQPQHF TGCAGCGTTCGAGGACAGATAAATCAGCCCCAGCATTTT